This TCR beta chain was captured by sequencing in a study of cytomegalovirus exposure and HLA in healthy donors. This clone was seen only once. V shed 0 bases, J shed 7 bases, and the junction held 2 bases outside the gene matches. This CDR3 comprises 15 residues. Germline-derived CDR1 and CDR2 are SGDLS and YYNGEE. Sequenced by immunoSEQ multiplex PCR; TCRdb stores in-frame clones only, minus some. The data contain about 97,000 clones, roughly 95% of them seen just once; the ten biggest clones take up 0.7% to 0.9%. The chain has TRBV9 and TRBJ2-2; 11 nucleotides align to TRBD2. The clonotype was recovered from a woman aged 18-29 years in good health and CMV-seronegative. Sample: PBMCs. The CDR3 reads CASSVGGLAGGELFF. The DNA for the CDR3 is TGTGCCAGCAGCGTAGGCGGACTAGCGGGCGGGGAGCTGTTTTTT.